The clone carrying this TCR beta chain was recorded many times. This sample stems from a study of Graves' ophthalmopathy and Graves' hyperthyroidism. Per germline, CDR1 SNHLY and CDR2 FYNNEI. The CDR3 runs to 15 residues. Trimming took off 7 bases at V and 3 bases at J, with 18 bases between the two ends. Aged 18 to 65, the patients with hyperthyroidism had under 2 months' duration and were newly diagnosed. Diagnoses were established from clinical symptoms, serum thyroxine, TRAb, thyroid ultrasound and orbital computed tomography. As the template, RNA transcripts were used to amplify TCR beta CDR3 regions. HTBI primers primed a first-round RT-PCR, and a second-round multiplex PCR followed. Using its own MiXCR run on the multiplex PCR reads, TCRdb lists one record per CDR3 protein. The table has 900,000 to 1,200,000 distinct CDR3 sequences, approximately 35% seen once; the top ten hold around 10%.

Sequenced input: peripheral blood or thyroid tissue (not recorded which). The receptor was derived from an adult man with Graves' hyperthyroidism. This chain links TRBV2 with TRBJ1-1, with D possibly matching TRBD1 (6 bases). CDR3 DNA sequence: TGTGCCAGCAACCGGGGGCGCACCGGGGACACTGAAGCTTTCTTT. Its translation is CASNRGRTGDTEAFF.